This TCR beta chain was recorded in a study of regulatory T cells in long-lasting Graves disease. This clonotype was seen more than once but under ten times. Sample time point: newly diagnosed GD, antithyroid drugs for less than 3 months. Preparation of the TCR library used RNA extracted from PBMCs. V was clipped by 3 bases and J by 2 bases, with 5 bases between them. CDR3 size: 12 residues. Germline V CDR1 and CDR2: LNHDA, SQIVND (reference sequence). Libraries of TCR beta came from iRepertoire HTBI primers plus Arm-PCR of CDR3 regions. TCRdb reprocessed the multiplex PCR reads with MiXCR, giving one entry per CDR3 protein. Here the sample spans under 250,000 distinct CDR3 sequences, just over 20% being singletons.

The input for sequencing was peripheral blood mononuclear cells (PBMCs), taken at new diagnosis, from a patient treated with antithyroid drugs. The TCR sequence derives from a female donor with Graves disease. V is TRBV19 and J is TRBJ2-7; D is unclear. The CDR3 here is CASSIGPYEQYF. The CDR3 region has the DNA TGTGCCAGTAGTATTGGCCCCTACGAGCAGTACTTC.